This T cell receptor beta chain comes out of a study of early T cells in non-severe SARS-CoV-2 infection. As for the study in general: Alpha and beta chains were unpaired, from unsorted whole-blood bulk RNA.

This clonotype was detected many times. Attachment of unique molecular identifiers to individual cDNA molecules was performed. TCRdb used MiXCR to reprocess the 5' RACE reads, holding one entry per CDR3 protein. Of 97,000 or so distinct CDR3 sequences detected, approximately 11% appear once; the ten largest clones hold around 4.6%. V was trimmed by 3 bases and J by 6 bases, leaving 20 bases between them. CDR1 LNHDA and CDR2 SQIVND come from the germline V gene (reference sequence). The CDR3 length is 16 residues. The material was whole blood, obtained at baseline. The V call is TRBV19, the J call TRBJ1-2; D unclear. The source is an adult who was a healthcare worker with PCR-confirmed SARS-CoV-2 infection or an uninfected control (not recorded which). CDR3 loop: CASSILGSARMDGYTF. DNA for the CDR3: TGTGCCAGTAGTATCTTGGGGTCAGCGCGAATGGATGGCTACACCTTC.